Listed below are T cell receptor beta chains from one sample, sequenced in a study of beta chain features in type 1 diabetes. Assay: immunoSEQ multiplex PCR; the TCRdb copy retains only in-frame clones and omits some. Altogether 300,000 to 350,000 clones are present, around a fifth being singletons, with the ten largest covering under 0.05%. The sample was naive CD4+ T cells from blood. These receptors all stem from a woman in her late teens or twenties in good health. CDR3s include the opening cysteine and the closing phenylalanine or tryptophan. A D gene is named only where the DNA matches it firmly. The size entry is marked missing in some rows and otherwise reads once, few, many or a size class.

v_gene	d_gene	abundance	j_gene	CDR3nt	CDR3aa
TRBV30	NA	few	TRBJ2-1	TGTGCCTGGAGTGGGGGTAGCGGAGGTGAGCAGTTCTTC	CAWSGGSGGEQFF
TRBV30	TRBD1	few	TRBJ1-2	TGTGCCTGGAACGACAGGGGAAACTATGGCTACACCTTC	CAWNDRGNYGYTF
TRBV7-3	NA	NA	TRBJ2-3	TGTGCCAGCAGCCTCTTTTCGGCAGATACGCAGTATTTT	CASSLFSADTQYF
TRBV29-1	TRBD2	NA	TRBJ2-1	TGCAGCGTTGATGGTAGCGGGAGCGGGAGGAATGAGCAGTTCTTC	CSVDGSGSGRNEQFF
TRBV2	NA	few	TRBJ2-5	TGTGCCAGCAGTGATCCTGACCAAGAGACCCAGTACTTC	CASSDPDQETQYF
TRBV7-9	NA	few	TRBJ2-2	TGTGCCAGCAGCTTAGAATGGCAGGTGATGAACACCGGGGAGCTGTTTTTT	CASSLEWQVMNTGELFF
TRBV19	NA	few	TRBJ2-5	TGTGCCAGTAGTAGGGTGCGGGAAGGACAAGAGACCCAGTACTTC	CASSRVREGQETQYF
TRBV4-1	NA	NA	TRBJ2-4	TGCGCCAGCAGCCAAGAAAGCGAGGGCATTCAGTACTTC	CASSQESEGIQYF
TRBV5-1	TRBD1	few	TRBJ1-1	TGCGCCAGCAGCTTTCGGACAGGAATGAACACTGAAGCTTTCTTT	CASSFRTGMNTEAFF
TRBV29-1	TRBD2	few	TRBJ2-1	TGCAGCGTTGAAGTACTAGCGGGAGGTGGGGATGAGCAGTTCTTC	CSVEVLAGGGDEQFF
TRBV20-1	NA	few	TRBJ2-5	TGCAGTGCATCGGGGGAGACCCAGTACTTC	CSASGETQYF
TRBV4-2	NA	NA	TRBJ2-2	TGTGCCAGCAGCCTCAGACGAGGTGCCGGGGAGCTGTTTTTT	CASSLRRGAGELFF
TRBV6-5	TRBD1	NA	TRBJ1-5	TGTGCCAGCAGTCGGGACAGGGAACAGCCCCAGCATTTT	CASSRDREQPQHF
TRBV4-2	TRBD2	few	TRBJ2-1	TGTGCCAGCAGCCAAGCTCGCGCGAGCGGGAGGTCCGATGAGCAGTTCTTC	CASSQARASGRSDEQFF
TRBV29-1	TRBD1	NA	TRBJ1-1	TGCAGCGTTGATGAGACAGGGCAGAACACTGAAGCTTTCTTT	CSVDETGQNTEAFF
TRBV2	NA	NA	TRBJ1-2	TGTGCCAGCAGAGGAGGACAGTCTCATTCCCCATATGGCTACACCTTC	CASRGGQSHSPYGYTF
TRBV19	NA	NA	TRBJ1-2	TGTGCCAGTATCCTGAACCAGGGGCGTAGCTATGGCTACACCTTC	CASILNQGRSYGYTF
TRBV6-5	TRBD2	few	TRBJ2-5	TGTGCCAGCAGCTCCCAACTAGCGGGGCAAGAGACCCAGTACTTC	CASSSQLAGQETQYF
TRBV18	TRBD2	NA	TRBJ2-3	TGTGCCAGCTCTCCTATTATTAGCGGGACAGATACGCAGTATTTT	CASSPIISGTDTQYF
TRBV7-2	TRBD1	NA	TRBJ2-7	TGTGCCAGCAGCCCAGGACAGGGCCCCTACGAGCAGTACTTC	CASSPGQGPYEQYF
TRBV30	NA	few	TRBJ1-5	TGTGCCTGGAGTATCACAGAAAATCAGCCCCAGCATTTT	CAWSITENQPQHF
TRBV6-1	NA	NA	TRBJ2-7	TGTGCCAGCAGTGAATTGCTTAGGGGCGAGCAGTACTTC	CASSELLRGEQYF
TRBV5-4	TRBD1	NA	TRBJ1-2	TGTGCCAGCAGCGTATCAGGGGGCGACTATGGCTACACCTTC	CASSVSGGDYGYTF
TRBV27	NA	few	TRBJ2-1	TGTGCCAGCAGTTTAGTGACAGGACAAACCAATGAGCAGTTCTTC	CASSLVTGQTNEQFF
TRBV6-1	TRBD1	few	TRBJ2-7	TGTGCCAGCAGTGGGCGTACAGGGGTCTACGAGCAGTACTTC	CASSGRTGVYEQYF
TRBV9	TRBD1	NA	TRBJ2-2	TGTGCCAGCAGCGTAAGGGCAGGGGGCGCCCCCGGGGAGCTGTTTTTT	CASSVRAGGAPGELFF
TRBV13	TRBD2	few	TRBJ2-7	TGTGCCAGCAGTCCCCCCGGGACTAGTTTGAGGTACGAGCAGTACTTC	CASSPPGTSLRYEQYF
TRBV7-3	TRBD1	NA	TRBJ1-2	TGTGCCAGCAGCTCCGGGGACAGAGGAGACTATGGCTACACCTTC	CASSSGDRGDYGYTF
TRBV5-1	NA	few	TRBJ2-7	TGCGCCAGCAGCACCGAGGGGCAGGGAGGCTTTTACGAGCAGTACTTC	CASSTEGQGGFYEQYF